The table lists the clone carrying this T cell receptor delta chain with a few counts. Antigen specificity is unknown. A far larger clone is only one base removed, so a read error is likely. Distinct nucleotide sequences in the sample also encode this CDR3. TCRdb processed the multiplex PCR reads again with the CATT caller. The sample carries over a thousand delta-chain clones, roughly 2.3% recorded once. The sample is drawn from a study of gamma delta lymphoproliferative disorders and STAT genes. Overall study results and limits: Delta repertoires did not separate groups, but patient gamma repertoires clustered apart.

The germline CDR1 and CDR2 sequences are TSWWSYY and QGS. The CDR3 loop spans 22 amino acids. Genomic DNA from isolated PBMCs served as the sequencing template. The sample consisted of blood. The clonotype comes from a human donor in good health. The V and J genes are TRDV1 and TRDJ1; 9 bases agree with TRDD3. CDR3 residues: CALGELVDPTGGYKKYTDKLIF. The CDR3 bases are TGTGCTCTTGGAGAACTTGTGGATCCTACAGGGGGATACAAAAAGTACACCGATAAACTCATCTTT.